The 21 T cell receptor beta chains in this list originate from one sample, sequenced in a study of T cell repertoires in aging, cancer and after chemotherapy. Peripheral blood genomic DNA, not sorted cells or RNA, was the template. TRB rearrangements spanning V, D and J were amplified using mixed TRB-A/B primers. TCRdb itself ran the multiplex PCR reads through MiXCR, one entry per CDR3 protein. The sample lists approximately 11,000 distinct CDR3 sequences, less than 30% seen once, with over 1.5% in the top ten. The specimen sequenced was blood. These receptors all stem from a human donor in good health.

The chain employs TRBV2 and TRBJ1-2; D possibly corresponds to TRBD1 (6 bases). The germline V and J ends were trimmed by 3 bases and 3 bases, with 17 bases remaining between them. From germline, CDR1 is SNHLY and CDR2 FYNNEI. The CDR3 runs to 16 residues. The CDR3 DNA sequence: TGTGCCAGCAGTGATACCTCTGGGGGGCCCGACTATGGCTACACCTTC. Protein: CASSDTSGGPDYGYTF. Variable domain in full (rest from reference TRBV2 and TRBJ1-2): EPEVTQTPSHQVTQMGQEVILRCVPISNHLYFYWYRQILGQKVEFLVSFYNNEISEKSEIFDDQFSVERPDGSNFTLKIRSTKLEDSAMYFCASSDTSGGPDYGYTFGSGTRLTVV.

The chain joins TRBV18 to TRBJ2-5, with 9 nucleotides matching TRBD1. Germline CDR1 and CDR2: KGHSH and LQKENI. This CDR3 comprises 14 residues. J was trimmed by 3 bases and V by 1 base; bases with no gene match: 0. CDR3 protein: CASSPRTGEETQYF. The CDR3 DNA is TGTGCCAGCTCACCACGGACAGGGGAAGAGACCCAGTACTTC.

The chain couples TRBV7-9 to TRBJ2-1; a weak D match, TRBD2 (7 bases). Trimming shortened V by 5 bases and J by 9 bases, and 14 bases separated the two germline ends. Germline lookup yields CDR1 SEHNR and CDR2 FQNEAQ (reference sequence). This CDR3 has 13 amino acids. The CDR3 is CASSQEGGGEQFF. CDR3 coding DNA: TGTGCCAGCAGCCAAGAGGGGGGGGGTGAGCAGTTCTTC.

On this clonotype itself: This may stem from a read error, because a much larger clone lies one nucleotide away. The genes are TRBV7-9 and TRBJ1-6, with 8 bases fitting TRBD1. Trimming cost V 6 bases and J 10 bases; bases outside gene matches: 11. The CDR3 contains 15 residues. Germline V gene sequence: CDR1 SEHNR, CDR2 FQNEAQ (reference sequence). CDR3 sequence: CASSSGQGHGSPLHF. As DNA, the CDR3 is TGTGCCAGCAGTTCCGGACAGGGTCACGGATCACCCCTCCACTTT.

This clonotype was seen only a few times. The chain uses TRBV30 and TRBJ2-3, with 7 bases lining up with TRBD2. Germline assignment: CDR1 GTSNPN and CDR2 SVGIG (reference sequence). The CDR3 runs 15 residues. V shed 1 base and J 2 bases; nucleotides not matched to a gene: 6. The CDR3, as DNA: TGTGCCTGGAGTGCCTGGGGGGGACTCACAGATACGCAGTATTTT. It codes for CAWSAWGGLTDTQYF.

The chain couples TRBV5-1 to TRBJ1-2, with D perhaps matching TRBD1 (6 bases). Trimming removed 2 bases from V and 5 bases from J, with 13 bases in between. From germline, CDR1 is SGHRS and CDR2 YFSETQ. The CDR3 consists of 14 residues. In DNA, the CDR3 is TGCGCCAGCAGCTTTGCAGGGACAAGGTATGGCTACACCTTC. This translates into CASSFAGTRYGYTF.

This rearrangement joins TRBV6-2 or TRBV6-3 to TRBJ2-5, with 7 positions matching TRBD1. V dropped 4 bases and J dropped 4; count of bases not matched to a gene: 9. Per germline, CDR1 MNHEY and CDR2 SVGEGT. CDR3 length: 15 amino acids. The CDR3 region has the DNA TGTGCCAGCAGTTTAGGGGACAGCCTCGGAGAGACCCAGTACTTC. This gives the protein CASSLGDSLGETQYF.

This chain uses TRBV7-9 with TRBJ2-1, with TRBD2 identical over 10 bases. Germline V gene lookup returns CDR1 SEHNR and CDR2 FQNEAQ (reference sequence). V dropped 1 base and J dropped 3; count of bases not matched to a gene: 0. The CDR3 extends over 15 amino acids. The CDR3 DNA is TGTGCCAGCAGCTTAGGGACTAGCGGCTACAATGAGCAGTTCTTC. This translates into CASSLGTSGYNEQFF.

V and J are TRBV18 and TRBJ2-7; perhaps D is TRBD1 or TRBD2 (5 bases each). The CDR3 spans 15 residues. Germline CDR1 KGHSH, CDR2 LQKENI. The germline V and J ends were trimmed by 2 bases and 1 base, with 12 bases remaining between them. CDR3 in DNA: TGTGCCAGCTCACCAGAGGGGATGGTGTCCTACGAGCAGTACTTC. Amino acid sequence: CASSPEGMVSYEQYF.

This clonotype has a handful of counts. The V gene is TRBV6-6, the J gene TRBJ2-6, with a tentative D call TRBD2 (6 bases). V lost 10 bases and J lost 2, with 12 bases in between. The CDR3 is made up of 14 amino acids. Per the germline V gene, CDR1 is MNHNY and CDR2 is SVGAGI (reference sequence). The CDR3 DNA follows: TGTGCCACCCGGGGGAGTACTGGGGCCAACGTCCTGACTTTC. Its protein is CATRGSTGANVLTF.

The chain joins TRBV7-2 to TRBJ2-7; the D gene is possibly TRBD2 (6 bases). The length of the CDR3 is 18 residues. The V end was cut by 1 base, the J end by 4 bases, with 23 bases between. Germline CDR1 and CDR2: SGHTA and FQGNSA. The CDR3: CASSLVAPGGEAAYEQYF. The CDR3 DNA reads as TGTGCCAGCAGCTTAGTAGCGCCGGGCGGGGAGGCGGCGTACGAGCAGTACTTC.

The sample holds a few counts of this clonotype. The rearrangement links TRBV20-1 to TRBJ2-1; 7 bases map to TRBD2. After removal of 6 bases from V and 0 bases from J, the junction contained 14 bases not matched to a gene. Germline assignment: CDR1 DFQATT and CDR2 SNEGSKA (reference sequence). The CDR3 has 17 amino acids. The CDR3, as DNA: TGCAGTGCCAGCAACCCGGGACTACCAATCTCCTACAATGAGCAGTTCTTC. Its translation is CSASNPGLPISYNEQFF.

This clonotype was picked up a small number of times. The V and J genes are TRBV28 and TRBJ2-7; the D gene is possibly TRBD1 (6 bases). V shed 5 bases and J shed 9 bases, with 20 bases lying between them. Germline CDR1 MDHEN, CDR2 SYDVKM. The CDR3 runs to 14 residues. The CDR3 spells CASSIDAGTPWQYF. DNA of the CDR3: TGTGCCAGCAGTATCGATGCCGGGACACCCTGGCAGTACTTC.

There are a few counts of this clonotype. The chain joins TRBV6-6 to TRBJ1-4; TRBD1 matches 9 bases. Germline V gene data show CDR1 as MNHNY and CDR2 as SVGAGI (reference sequence). The CDR3 length is 14 residues. With 2 bases clipped from V and 7 bases from J, the junction kept 2 bases outside the gene matches. CDR3 in DNA: TGTGCCAGCAGTTACGGGACAGGGCGTGAAAAACTGTTTTTT. This encodes CASSYGTGREKLFF.

This clonotype rates as medium-sized. The chain recombines TRBV6-5 with TRBJ1-3; D gene ambiguous. Trimming left V 5 bases short and J 2 bases short, with 13 bases between. The CDR3 spans 15 residues. Germline CDR1 reads MNHEY; CDR2 reads SVGAGI. CDR3 DNA sequence: TGTGCCAGCAGTCTCCAGGCTATCACTGGAAACACCATATATTTT. This gives the protein CASSLQAITGNTIYF.

This clonotype has just one count. The rearrangement links TRBV7-2 to TRBJ2-2, with D unclear. Germline V gives CDR1 SGHTA, CDR2 FQGNSA. Trimming left V 8 bases short and J 6 bases short, with 13 bases between. The CDR3 totals 13 residues. The CDR3, as DNA: TGTGCCAGCGACGAAGGGATGGCCGGGGAGCTGTTTTTT. Translating gives CASDEGMAGELFF.

This clonotype was counted only a few times. The chain couples TRBV27 to TRBJ2-3, with 7 positions matching TRBD2. CDR1 and CDR2 (germline): MNHEY, SMNVEV (reference sequence). CDR3 length: 16 residues. Unmatched junction bases numbered 9, after V lost 6 bases and J lost 0 bases. In nucleotides, the CDR3 is TGTGCCAGCAGCCCGCCGCGCGGGAGCAGCACAGATACGCAGTATTTT. It is translated as CASSPPRGSSTDTQYF.

The table lists this clonotype with a few counts. The chain carries TRBV20-1 and TRBJ2-1; D remains ambiguous. V was trimmed by 3 bases and J by 6 bases, leaving 9 bases between them. The germline CDR1 and CDR2 sequences are DFQATT and SNEGSKA (reference sequence). The CDR3 is 12 amino acids. CDR3 amino acids: CSASRSRNEQFF. The CDR3 coding sequence is TGCAGTGCTAGCCGTTCTCGCAATGAGCAGTTCTTC.

The rearrangement uses TRBV27 and TRBJ1-3; TRBD1 matches at 7 bases. Germline V gene sequence: CDR1 MNHEY, CDR2 SMNVEV (reference sequence). The CDR3 runs to 14 residues. V lost 5 bases, J lost 7 bases, and 8 bases stayed unmatched. This CDR3 is CASSPRTGSNTIYF. For the CDR3, the DNA is TGTGCCAGCAGTCCACGGACAGGTTCGAACACCATATATTTT.

There are a few counts of this clonotype. The chain links TRBV7-7 to TRBJ2-1, with D unclear. The V end was cut by 2 bases, the J end by 6 bases, with 8 bases between. The CDR3 extends over 13 amino acids. Per the germline V gene, CDR1 is SSHAT and CDR2 is FNYEAQ (reference sequence). As DNA, the CDR3 is TGTGCCAGCAGCTTATATGTGGCCAATGAGCAGTTCTTC. Residues: CASSLYVANEQFF.

In regard to this clonotype: An end of the junction differs from the germline gene, which may be a read error. The chain couples TRBV6-6 to TRBJ2-7; D remains ambiguous. The germline V gene has CDR1 MNHNY and CDR2 SVGAGI (reference sequence). CDR3 size: 14 residues. The chain's CDR3 is CATSVLVGPYEQYF. Written as DNA, the CDR3 is TGTGCCACCAGTGTCCTCGTAGGGCCCTACGAGCAGTACTTC.